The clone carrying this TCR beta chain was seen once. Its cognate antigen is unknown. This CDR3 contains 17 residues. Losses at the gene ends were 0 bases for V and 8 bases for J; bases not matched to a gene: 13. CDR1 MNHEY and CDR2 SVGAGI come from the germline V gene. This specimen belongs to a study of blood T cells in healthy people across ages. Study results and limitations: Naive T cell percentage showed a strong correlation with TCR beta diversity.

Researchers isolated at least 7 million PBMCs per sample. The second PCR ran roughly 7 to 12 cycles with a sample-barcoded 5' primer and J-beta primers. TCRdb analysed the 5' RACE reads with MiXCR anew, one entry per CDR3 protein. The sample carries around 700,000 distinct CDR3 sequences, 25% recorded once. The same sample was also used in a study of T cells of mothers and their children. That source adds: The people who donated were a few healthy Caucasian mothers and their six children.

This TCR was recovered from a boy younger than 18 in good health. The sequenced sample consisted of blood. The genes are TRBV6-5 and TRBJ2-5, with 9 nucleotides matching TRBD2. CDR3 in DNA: TGTGCCAGCAGTTACTCGCCAGCGGGAGGAGTTTGGGACACCCAGTACTTC. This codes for CASSYSPAGGVWDTQYF.